The 6 T cell receptor beta chains below come from one sample, sequenced in a study of blood T cell repertoires in COVID-19. The assay was immunoSEQ multiplex PCR, and TCRdb's table has in-frame clones only and misses some. There are a few hundred thousand clones in the sample; approximately 89% occur only once, and less than 3.5% lies in the top ten. The sequencing sample was made of PBMCs or T cells enriched from blood (not recorded which). These TCRs come from a woman aged 50 to 60 who had been exposed to COVID-19.

The rearrangement uses TRBV6-5 and TRBJ1-2; D unclear. CDR1 is MNHEY, CDR2 SVGAGI, per germline. This CDR3 is 13 amino acids long. Trimming took off 7 bases at V and 6 bases at J, with 15 bases between the two ends. The CDR3 DNA reads TGTGCCAGCACCCACCCCCGGGAGCATGGCTACACCTTC. This sequence encodes CASTHPREHGYTF.

The V and J genes are TRBV11-3 and TRBJ2-1; 10 bases match TRBD2. The V gene's germline CDR1 is SGHNT and CDR2 YENEEA. This CDR3 spans 16 amino acids. V shed 4 bases, J shed 5 bases, and the junction held 8 bases outside the gene matches. The CDR3 nucleotides read TGTGCCAGCAGCTCTATAGCGGGGGGTACAAACAATGAGCAGTTCTTC. Residues: CASSSIAGGTNNEQFF.

The rearrangement links TRBV6-5 to TRBJ2-3; 7 bases are a match to TRBD1. The CDR3 consists of 14 residues. CDR1 and CDR2 from the germline V gene are MNHEY and SVGAGI. V lost 9 bases and J lost 3; bases outside the gene matches: 9. CDR3 loop: CASKPGTATDTQYF. CDR3 DNA sequence: TGTGCCAGTAAGCCCGGGACAGCGACAGATACGCAGTATTTT.

The chain links TRBV7-9 to TRBJ1-1, with TRBD1 identical over 9 bases. The CDR3 totals 15 residues. J lost 6 bases, V lost 0 bases, and 5 bases had no gene match. CDR1 is SEHNR and CDR2 is FQNEAQ in the germline V gene (reference sequence). CDR3 loop: CASSLAGTGLAEAFF. The CDR3 DNA is TGTGCCAGCAGCTTAGCCGGGACAGGGCTCGCTGAAGCTTTCTTT.

This clone came up once. The sample carries other DNA sequences with the same CDR3. The chain has TRBV18 and TRBJ2-5; TRBD1 agrees at 9 bases. The junction had 0 bases not matched to a gene; V was cut back by 2 bases and J by 5 bases. The CDR3 has 13 amino acids. Germline V CDR1 and CDR2: KGHSH, LQKENI. This CDR3 reads CASSPDRGETQYF. The CDR3, as DNA: TGTGCCAGCTCACCAGACAGGGGGGAGACCCAGTACTTC.

The chain recombines TRBV2 with TRBJ2-7, with 10 bases matching TRBD1. CDR3 length: 14 amino acids. Germline V lookup: CDR1 SNHLY, CDR2 FYNNEI. The V and J ends lost 7 bases and 5 bases, in that order; junction bases with no gene match: 8. The CDR3: CASTRGQGGNEQYF. The CDR3 DNA is TGTGCCAGCACCCGCGGACAGGGGGGAAACGAGCAGTACTTC.